The 29 T cell receptor beta chains listed next were all sequenced from one sample in a study of shared clonotypes between healthy human individuals. The protocol was immunoSEQ multiplex PCR, while the TCRdb copy is restricted to in-frame clones and leaves out a portion. The table includes approximately 480,000 clones, almost 80% detected once. Sample: PBMCs. These receptors were obtained from a woman between 40 and 55 years old in good health. Some clones in this sample may be carry-over from other donors' samples.

The chain couples TRBV5-6 to TRBJ2-1, with TRBD2 matching over 9 bases. Germline trimming cut 4 bases from V and 4 bases from J; bases unmatched to any gene: 18. The germline CDR1 and CDR2 sequences are SGHDT and YYEEEE. The CDR3 has 19 amino acids. For the CDR3, the DNA is TGTGCCAGCAGCACCGTTTTAGCGGGAGACCTCAGGCAGTACAATGAGCAGTTCTTC. Protein product: CASSTVLAGDLRQYNEQFF.

Turning to this clone: A far larger clone is off by one base, so a read error is likely. V gene TRBV30 combines with J gene TRBJ1-1; a possible D gene is TRBD1 (5 bases). This CDR3 region has 11 residues. The germline V gene has CDR1 GTSNPN and CDR2 SVGIG (reference sequence). The CDR3 sequence is CAWRDMTEALF. CDR3 DNA sequence: TGTGCCTGGAGGGACATGACTGAAGCTCTCTTT.

V is TRBV7-3 and J is TRBJ2-5; 11 bases fit TRBD1. Unmatched junction bases numbered 3, after V lost 5 bases and J lost 4 bases. CDR3 length equals 14 residues. Germline CDR1 and CDR2: SGHTA and FQGTGA. The CDR3 nucleotides are TGTGCCAGCAGCCCAGGGACAGGGGGAGAGACCCAGTACTTC. This encodes CASSPGTGGETQYF.

The genes are TRBV7-2 and TRBJ2-7; no definite D call. Trimming removed 5 bases at V and 1 base at J, with 15 bases between. This CDR3 region has 15 residues. CDR1 and CDR2 (germline): SGHTA, FQGNSA. The CDR3 DNA reads TGTGCCAGCAGCCCCTCCCCCGTTCAATCCTACGAGCAGTACTTC. Its translation: CASSPSPVQSYEQYF.

The CDR3 nucleotides read TGTGCCAGCAGAAACAGGGGGGGGGAAAAACTGTTTTTT. Protein product: CASRNRGGEKLFF. J is TRBJ1-4 and V is TRBV28; 8 bases match TRBD1. The junction had 5 bases not matched to a gene; V was cut back by 6 bases and J by 8 bases. The germline V gene encodes CDR1 MDHEN and CDR2 SYDVKM. The CDR3 is 13 residues long. The full variable domain, in which reference TRBV28 and TRBJ1-4 provide the parts outside the CDR3, is DVKVTQSSRYLVKRTGEKVFLECVQDMDHENMFWYRQDPGLGLRLIYFSYDVKMKEKGDIPEGYSVSREKKERFSLILESASTNQTSMYLCASRNRGGEKLFFGSGTQLSVL.

The V and J genes are TRBV19 and TRBJ1-1; D is unclear. V lost 7 bases to trimming and J lost 1 base, with 10 bases between them. Germline V CDR1 and CDR2: LNHDA, SQIVND (reference sequence). This CDR3 region has 13 residues. The CDR3 sequence: CASTSHGNTEAFF. CDR3 DNA: TGTGCCAGTACTTCACACGGGAACACTGAAGCTTTCTTT. Variable domain in full (rest from reference TRBV19 and TRBJ1-1): DGGITQSPKYLFRKEGQNVTLSCEQNLNHDAMYWYRQDPGQGLRLIYYSQIVNDFQKGDIAEGYSVSREKKESFPLTVTSAQKNPTAFYLCASTSHGNTEAFFGQGTRLTVV.

The chain uses TRBV6-5 and TRBJ2-1, with TRBD1 identical over 7 bases. Trimming removed 6 bases from V and 4 bases from J; junction bases left unmatched: 3. The CDR3 spans 13 residues. CDR1 and CDR2 (germline): MNHEY, SVGAGI. CDR3 sequence reads: CASSRDSYNEQFF. For the CDR3, the DNA is TGTGCCAGCAGCCGGGACAGTTACAATGAGCAGTTCTTC.

The chain is built from TRBV10-2 and TRBJ2-7; the D call may be TRBD1 or TRBD2 (6 bases each). The CDR3 runs to 15 residues. The ends were cut back, 0 bases at V and 4 bases at J, with 13 bases in the middle. Germline V gene lookup returns CDR1 WSHSY and CDR2 SAAADI. This CDR3 reads CASSESLGGPYEQYF. CDR3 coding DNA: TGCGCCAGCAGTGAGTCGTTGGGGGGCCCATACGAGCAGTACTTC.

The rearrangement links TRBV19 to TRBJ2-1; D gene uncertain. V lost 3 bases to trimming and J lost 9 bases, with 9 bases between them. The CDR3 spans 12 residues. Germline V gene data show CDR1 as LNHDA and CDR2 as SQIVND (reference sequence). CDR3 in amino acids: CASSIGLVEQFF. The CDR3 DNA reads TGTGCCAGTAGTATTGGGCTGGTTGAGCAGTTCTTC.

The chain uses TRBV4-3 and TRBJ2-3, with TRBD1 matching 7 bases. Germline lookup yields CDR1 LGHNA and CDR2 YSLEER. V shed 1 base, J shed 2 bases, and the junction held 3 bases outside the gene matches. There are 15 residues in the CDR3. CDR3 sequence reads: CASSQGGTATDTQYF. The CDR3 region has the DNA TGCGCCAGCAGCCAAGGAGGGACAGCCACAGATACGCAGTATTTT.

V is TRBV28 and J is TRBJ2-7, with 7 bases fitting TRBD2. The V gene's germline CDR1 is MDHEN and CDR2 SYDVKM. The CDR3 contains 15 residues. Trimming cost V 7 bases and J 3 bases; bases outside gene matches: 12. This CDR3 reads CASNPGSGKGYEQYF. The CDR3 DNA reads as TGTGCCAGCAACCCAGGGAGCGGGAAGGGCTACGAGCAGTACTTC.

This clone occurred a few times. V and J are TRBV7-2 and TRBJ2-2, with D perhaps matching TRBD2 (6 bases). The CDR3 loop spans 16 amino acids. Germline-derived CDR1 and CDR2 are SGHTA and FQGNSA. V lost 5 bases and J 4 bases, leaving 17 bases between the germline ends. The DNA for the CDR3 is TGTGCCAGCAGCCAGATGCGGGGTCGCGGCACCGGGGAGCTGTTTTTT. Residues: CASSQMRGRGTGELFF.

The rearrangement links TRBV4-1 to TRBJ2-1; 9 bases align to TRBD2. Germline V gene sequence: CDR1 MGHRA, CDR2 YSYEKL. There are 15 residues in the CDR3. The V and J ends lost 0 bases and 9 bases, in that order; junction bases with no gene match: 6. CDR3 coding DNA: TGCGCCAGCAGCCAAGATAATAGCGGGAGAGGTGAGCAGTTCTTC. It is translated as CASSQDNSGRGEQFF.

The J gene is TRBJ2-5, the V gene TRBV5-6; TRBD2 matches 11 bases. Germline CDR1 SGHDT, CDR2 YYEEEE. The CDR3 length is 17 residues. The V segment lost 0 bases and the J segment 4 bases; nucleotides outside the gene matches: 8. The CDR3 spells CASSLAVAGGSGETQYF. The CDR3 coding sequence is TGTGCCAGCAGCTTGGCGGTAGCGGGAGGGTCGGGAGAGACCCAGTACTTC.

The chain carries TRBV29-1 and TRBJ1-3, with D hard to call. Trimming cost V 4 bases and J 9 bases, with 10 bases left between them. This CDR3 has 11 residues. Germline V gene sequence: CDR1 SQVTM, CDR2 ANQGSEA. The CDR3 reads CSVGNSGTIYF. The CDR3 DNA reads TGCAGCGTTGGAAACAGCGGCACCATATATTTT. The full variable domain, its missing parts supplied by reference TRBV29-1 and TRBJ1-3, is SAVISQKPSRDICQRGTSLTIQCQVDSQVTMMFWYRQQPGQSLTLIATANQGSEATYESGFVIDKFPISRPNLTFSTLTVSNMSPEDSSIYLCSVGNSGTIYFGEGSWLTVV.

This clone is a singleton in its sample. The chain is built from TRBV11-2 and TRBJ1-4, with 11 bases matching TRBD1. Germline values: CDR1 SGHAT, CDR2 FQNNGV. V lost 5 bases, J lost 8 bases, and 7 bases stayed unmatched. This CDR3 comprises 15 residues. The CDR3: CASSHPGQGDEKLFF. The CDR3 DNA reads as TGTGCCAGCAGCCATCCGGGACAGGGGGACGAAAAACTGTTTTTT.

The rearrangement joins TRBV2 to TRBJ1-1; perhaps TRBD1 as D (5 bases). Per the germline V gene, CDR1 is SNHLY and CDR2 is FYNNEI. V was trimmed by 5 bases and J by 4 bases, leaving 17 bases between them. The CDR3 is made up of 15 amino acids. CDR3: CASSTRGLGVTEAFF. Written as DNA, the CDR3 is TGTGCCAGCAGTACCCGGGGCCTAGGGGTCACTGAAGCTTTCTTT.

The chain has TRBV5-4 and TRBJ1-2; weak D call: TRBD1 (5 bases). Per germline, CDR1 SGHNT and CDR2 YYREEE (reference sequence). The CDR3 loop spans 14 amino acids. CDR3 in amino acids: CASQAKGDNYGYTF. The DNA for the CDR3 is TGTGCTAGCCAAGCTAAAGGGGACAACTATGGCTACACCTTC. The full variable domain, rest sourced from reference TRBV5-4 and TRBJ1-2, is ETGVTQSPTHLIKTRGQQVTLRCSSQSGHNTVSWYQQALGQGPQFIFQYYREEENGRGNFPPRFSGLQFPNYSSELNVNALELDDSALYLCASQAKGDNYGYTFGSGTRLTVV.

In its sample, this clone was seen many times. The gene calls are TRBV30 and TRBJ1-5; possibly TRBD1 for D (6 bases). Trimming took off 2 bases at V and 15 bases at J, with 17 bases between the two ends. There are 12 residues in the CDR3. In germline, CDR1 is GTSNPN, CDR2 SVGIG (reference sequence). The CDR3 nucleotides are TGTGCCTGGAGTTCGCAGGGGCAGATACGGCATTTT. Protein product: CAWSSQGQIRHF.

This sequence joins TRBV9 and TRBJ2-3; D unclear. Trimming took 0 bases from V and 4 from J, leaving 9 bases between them. Per germline, CDR1 SGDLS and CDR2 YYNGEE. The CDR3 contains 14 residues. CDR3 amino acids: CASSVVWSADTQYF. In DNA, the CDR3 is TGTGCCAGCAGCGTAGTGTGGTCAGCAGATACGCAGTATTTT.

The chain carries TRBV28 and TRBJ1-5; D unclear. The CDR3 is made up of 15 amino acids. The germline V and J ends were trimmed by 6 bases and 5 bases, with 17 bases remaining between them. The germline V gene has CDR1 MDHEN and CDR2 SYDVKM. The CDR3 DNA sequence: TGTGCCAGCAGGGTTAGAACCCTCGGGGATCAGCCCCAGCATTTT. It specifies CASRVRTLGDQPQHF.

This clone was seen once. This sequence joins TRBV10-3 and TRBJ2-1, with D maybe TRBD1 (6 bases). The CDR3 sequence is 17 residues long. V shed 3 bases and J shed 0 bases, with 15 bases lying between them. The germline gives CDR1 ENHRY, CDR2 SYGVKD. CDR3 sequence (DNA): TGTGCCATCAGTGAACTCGGGACACCGAGCTCCTACAATGAGCAGTTCTTC. Translated: CAISELGTPSSYNEQFF.

The chain is built from TRBV4-1 and TRBJ2-7; D possibly corresponds to TRBD2 (5 bases). From germline, CDR1 is MGHRA and CDR2 YSYEKL. The CDR3 loop spans 18 amino acids. Trimming cost V 3 bases and J 6 bases, with 27 bases left between them. The CDR3 DNA follows: TGCGCCAGCAGCCATCCCCCCCCAGGAGGTGATCTACGAGCCGAGCAGTACTTC. As protein: CASSHPPPGGDLRAEQYF.

This clone was recorded only once. This sequence joins TRBV10-1 and TRBJ2-3; 12 bases map to TRBD2. The CDR3 length is 17 residues. Germline V lookup: CDR1 WNHNN, CDR2 SYGVQD (reference sequence). The V gene end was trimmed by 0 bases and the J gene end by 4 bases; junction bases not matched to a gene: 5. CDR3 in amino acids: CASSESRLAGVPDTQYF. CDR3 nucleotide sequence: TGCGCCAGCAGTGAGTCGAGACTAGCGGGAGTCCCAGATACGCAGTATTTT.

The J gene is TRBJ2-1, the V gene TRBV7-2; D assignment may be TRBD1 or TRBD2 (5 bases each). From germline, CDR1 is SGHTA and CDR2 FQGNSA. V was cut by 5 bases and J by 6 bases, with 20 bases left in between. The CDR3 is made up of 16 amino acids. CDR3 in amino acids: CASSPQDLGAGNEQFF. CDR3 bases: TGTGCCAGCAGCCCCCAGGACCTAGGGGCGGGCAATGAGCAGTTCTTC.

The rearrangement joins TRBV4-2 to TRBJ2-5; D uncertain. The J call is doubtful: the DNA matches TRBJ2-7 better. The CDR3 contains 14 residues. Germline lookup yields CDR1 LGHNA and CDR2 YNFKEQ. The CDR3 is CASSPPAPWDEQYF. Here the CDR3 DNA reads TGTGCCAGCAGCCCCCCCGCCCCGTGGGACGAGCAGTACTTC.

This CDR3 is CASSPGQGNPDTQYF. The CDR3 coding sequence is TGTGCCAGCAGCCCGGGACAGGGTAATCCAGATACGCAGTATTTT. The rearrangement links TRBV5-4 to TRBJ2-3; 9 positions match TRBD1. Germline loops: CDR1 SGHNT, CDR2 YYREEE (reference sequence). The length of the CDR3 is 15 residues. V lost 4 bases to trimming and J lost 4 bases; unmatched junction nucleotides: 7.

The rearrangement uses TRBV10-2 and TRBJ2-3, with a tentative D call TRBD2 (6 bases). The germline V and J ends were trimmed by 3 bases and 3 bases, with 7 bases remaining between them. CDR3 length: 13 amino acids. The germline CDR1 and CDR2 sequences are WSHSY and SAAADI. CDR3 sequence (DNA): TGCGCCAGCAGTGACGGGGGAACAGATACGCAGTATTTT. Translation gives CASSDGGTDTQYF.

The V gene is TRBV11-2, the J gene TRBJ1-1, with a possible D match to TRBD1 (5 bases). The ends were cut back, 5 bases at V and 4 bases at J, with 20 bases in the middle. Germline V gives CDR1 SGHAT, CDR2 FQNNGV. The CDR3 spans 16 residues. CDR3 protein: CASSRPGTGGSTEAFF. The CDR3 DNA follows: TGTGCCAGCAGCCGTCCCGGGACGGGCGGGAGCACTGAAGCTTTCTTT.